A single sample is the source of the 32 T cell receptor beta chains below, sequenced in a study of cytomegalovirus exposure and HLA in healthy donors. The PCR had 60 Vbeta and 13 Jbeta primers. Some clones are missing from TCRdb's copy, which holds only in-frame ones; the method was immunoSEQ multiplex PCR. The table counts roughly 120,000 clones; roughly 2.7% lies in the top ten. Sequencing used PBMCs. These receptors originate from a man between 25 and 39 years old in good health and CMV-seronegative.

The V call is TRBV28, the J call TRBJ2-5; 9 bases are shared with TRBD1. The CDR3 runs 15 residues. Germline V gene data show CDR1 as MDHEN and CDR2 as SYDVKM. The junction had 6 bases not matched to a gene; V was cut back by 7 bases and J by 0 bases. Here the CDR3 DNA reads TGTGCCAGCAACCTCGGGACAGGGTACCAAGAGACCCAGTACTTC. Its protein is CASNLGTGYQETQYF.

V gene TRBV27 combines with J gene TRBJ1-1, with a possible D match to TRBD1 (5 bases). V was shortened by 3 bases and J by 1 base, with 15 bases between the two germline ends. The CDR3 length is 16 residues. The V gene's germline CDR1 is MNHEY and CDR2 SMNVEV (reference sequence). CDR3 DNA: TGTGCCAGCAGTTTTATTAGCGGGGGGAGGAACACTGAAGCTTTCTTT. It encodes CASSFISGGRNTEAFF.

V gene TRBV5-4 combines with J gene TRBJ2-3; D might be TRBD2 (6 bases). The CDR3 runs to 15 residues. Germline V gene sequence: CDR1 SGHNT, CDR2 YYREEE (reference sequence). The germline V and J ends were trimmed by 0 bases and 1 base, with 9 bases remaining between them. The CDR3 spells CASSLGDSGTDTQYF. The CDR3 DNA follows: TGTGCCAGCAGCTTGGGGGACTCTGGCACAGATACGCAGTATTTT.

The rearrangement links TRBV27 to TRBJ2-1, with 7 bases aligning to TRBD1. J gave up 6 bases and V 6 bases, and 14 bases lay outside the gene matches. The CDR3 runs to 16 residues. The germline gives CDR1 MNHEY, CDR2 SMNVEV (reference sequence). CDR3 amino acids: CASSPERDSRGNEQFF. The CDR3 nucleotides read TGTGCCAGCAGCCCGGAAAGGGACAGTCGTGGCAATGAGCAGTTCTTC.

The V gene is TRBV2, the J gene TRBJ2-3; D call uncertain. Deletions cut 6 bases from V and 0 bases from J, with 16 bases between. Germline V gene sequence: CDR1 SNHLY, CDR2 FYNNEI. This CDR3 has 16 amino acids. The CDR3 sequence: CASRPKYETSTDTQYF. Here the CDR3 DNA reads TGTGCCAGCAGACCAAAATACGAAACTAGCACAGATACGCAGTATTTT. The variable domain in full, completed from reference TRBV2 and TRBJ2-3, reads EPEVTQTPSHQVTQMGQEVILRCVPISNHLYFYWYRQILGQKVEFLVSFYNNEISEKSEIFDDQFSVERPDGSNFTLKIRSTKLEDSAMYFCASRPKYETSTDTQYFGPGTRLTVL.

The rearrangement joins TRBV5-1 to TRBJ1-1, with 7 bases aligning to TRBD1. Germline loops: CDR1 SGHRS, CDR2 YFSETQ. V trimming: 4 bases; J trimming: 1 base; junction bases outside the gene matches: 7. The CDR3 contains 15 residues. The CDR3 reads CASSPQGTANTEAFF. The CDR3 region has the DNA TGCGCCAGCAGCCCTCAGGGGACAGCGAACACTGAAGCTTTCTTT.

The chain couples TRBV29-1 to TRBJ2-1; 11 nucleotides line up with TRBD2. The junction had 8 bases not matched to a gene; V was cut back by 7 bases and J by 9 bases. The CDR3 contains 13 residues. Per germline, CDR1 SQVTM and CDR2 ANQGSEA. CDR3 DNA sequence: TGCAGCGGGTCGATAGCGGGAGGGAGTGAGCAGTTCTTC. This encodes CSGSIAGGSEQFF.

Here the CDR3 DNA reads TGTGCCATCAGTGAGCAGGAGAACACCGGGGAGCTGTTTTTT. Translating gives CAISEQENTGELFF. J is TRBJ2-2 and V is TRBV10-3, with no clear D. Trimming took 2 bases from V and 1 from J, leaving 5 bases between them. Germline V CDR1 and CDR2: ENHRY, SYGVKD. The CDR3 is 14 residues long.

The chain joins TRBV2 to TRBJ1-6, with 9 bases identical to TRBD1. The CDR3 runs 20 residues. The germline gives CDR1 SNHLY, CDR2 FYNNEI. The junction had 14 bases not matched to a gene; V was cut back by 5 bases and J by 0 bases. Here the CDR3 DNA reads TGTGCCAGCAGTCTTCACTCACTTTCGACAGGGGGCTCCTATAATTCACCCCTCCACTTT. Translating gives CASSLHSLSTGGSYNSPLHF.

This chain connects TRBV19 to TRBJ2-2, with D unresolved. CDR1 is LNHDA and CDR2 is SQIVND in the germline V gene (reference sequence). The CDR3 is 12 amino acids. Trimming shortened V by 3 bases and J by 6 bases, and 5 bases separated the two germline ends. The CDR3 sequence is CASSILSGELFF. DNA for the CDR3: TGTGCCAGTAGTATCTTGTCCGGGGAGCTGTTTTTT.

The gene calls are TRBV5-4 and TRBJ2-7; tentative D call: TRBD1 (5 bases). Trimming took off 6 bases at V and 0 bases at J, with 13 bases between the two ends. The CDR3 is 14 residues long. CDR1 and CDR2 from the germline V gene are SGHNT and YYREEE (reference sequence). The CDR3 is CASTATVNSYEQYF. CDR3 DNA sequence: TGTGCCAGCACCGCGACAGTAAACTCCTACGAGCAGTACTTC.

This sequence joins TRBV5-4 and TRBJ2-7; 11 nucleotides match TRBD1. The CDR3 runs to 16 residues. J lost 7 bases, V lost 4 bases, and 13 bases had no gene match. Looked up from germline, CDR1 is SGHNT and CDR2 is YYREEE (reference sequence). CDR3 sequence: CASSTPPGQGGQEQYF. CDR3 sequence (DNA): TGTGCCAGCAGCACCCCCCCGGGACAGGGGGGCCAGGAGCAGTACTTC. Looking up the rest from reference TRBV5-4 and TRBJ2-7 gives the full variable domain: ETGVTQSPTHLIKTRGQQVTLRCSSQSGHNTVSWYQQALGQGPQFIFQYYREEENGRGNFPPRFSGLQFPNYSSELNVNALELDDSALYLCASSTPPGQGGQEQYFGPGTRLTVT.

The chain links TRBV10-3 to TRBJ2-2; possible D gene TRBD1, 5 bases. CDR3 length: 12 amino acids. From germline, CDR1 is ENHRY and CDR2 SYGVKD. V was trimmed by 6 bases and J by 7 bases, leaving 9 bases between them. CDR3 in amino acids: CAIRGAHGELFF. The CDR3 DNA follows: TGTGCCATCAGAGGGGCCCACGGGGAGCTGTTTTTT.

The chain links TRBV5-1 to TRBJ1-3; D is undetermined. Trimming pared 3 bases from V and 0 bases from J, leaving 10 bases between. Looked up from germline, CDR1 is SGHRS and CDR2 is YFSETQ. The CDR3 is 15 amino acids. The CDR3 reads CASSSSGSSGNTIYF. The CDR3 DNA is TGCGCCAGCAGCTCTAGCGGCAGCTCTGGAAACACCATATATTTT.

The chain has TRBV29-1 and TRBJ1-4; no firm D call. Germline V CDR1 and CDR2: SQVTM, ANQGSEA. Trimming removed 5 bases from V and 0 bases from J, with 7 bases in between. CDR3 length: 13 amino acids. CDR3 DNA sequence: TGCAGCGTTACGGCGGCAACTAATGAAAAACTGTTTTTT. It translates to CSVTAATNEKLFF.

V and J are TRBV5-1 and TRBJ2-1; the D gene is possibly TRBD2 (5 bases). The CDR3 runs 13 residues. Germline V lookup: CDR1 SGHRS, CDR2 YFSETQ. Between the trimmed V and J ends, which lost 0 bases and 10 bases, there was a span of 11 bases. The CDR3 sequence is CASSLVEAREQFF. In nucleotides, the CDR3 is TGCGCCAGCAGCTTGGTGGAGGCAAGGGAGCAGTTCTTC.

For the CDR3, the DNA is TGTGCCAGTCGACCCAACCCTGACACCGGCAATCAGCCCCAGCATTTT. Protein: CASRPNPDTGNQPQHF. The chain couples TRBV19 to TRBJ1-5; no clear D. The CDR3 is made up of 16 amino acids. Between the trimmed V and J ends, which lost 8 bases and 2 bases, there was a span of 19 bases. Germline V gene lookup returns CDR1 LNHDA and CDR2 SQIVND (reference sequence).

The genes are TRBV2 and TRBJ1-5; possible D gene TRBD1, 6 bases. Trimming removed 1 base at V and 11 bases at J, with 18 bases between. Germline V gene lookup returns CDR1 SNHLY and CDR2 FYNNEI. This CDR3 has 15 amino acids. The CDR3 DNA follows: TGTGCCAGCAGTGAAGTCGGACAGCTAGTTCCTTCCCAGCATTTT. This codes for CASSEVGQLVPSQHF.

The chain is built from TRBV29-1 and TRBJ2-1, with 7 bases aligning to TRBD2. Germline V gene data show CDR1 as SQVTM and CDR2 as ANQGSEA. The J segment lost 5 bases and the V segment lost 7 bases, leaving 14 bases of the junction unmatched. The CDR3 extends over 15 amino acids. CDR3 coding DNA: TGCAGCGCGGAGGAGGGGACCACTAGCGACAATGAGCAGTTCTTC. It specifies CSAEEGTTSDNEQFF.

The chain couples TRBV7-9 to TRBJ2-1, with a possible D match to TRBD2 (6 bases). Germline V lookup: CDR1 SEHNR, CDR2 FQNEAQ (reference sequence). The CDR3 has 16 amino acids. V was shortened by 0 bases and J by 6 bases, with 15 bases between the two germline ends. Here the CDR3 DNA reads TGTGCCAGCAGCTTAGCCGGACTACCATTTTCCAATGAGCAGTTCTTC. Translated: CASSLAGLPFSNEQFF.

The chain recombines TRBV30 with TRBJ1-1; D unclear. This CDR3 has 13 amino acids. Trimming left V 2 bases short and J 0 bases short, with 7 bases between. Germline lookup yields CDR1 GTSNPN and CDR2 SVGIG (reference sequence). CDR3 amino acids: CAWSRTLNTEAFF. CDR3 bases: TGTGCCTGGAGTAGAACTCTGAACACTGAAGCTTTCTTT.

V is TRBV5-6 and J is TRBJ2-7, with TRBD1 matching over 7 bases. The germline CDR1 and CDR2 sequences are SGHDT and YYEEEE. Trimming took 4 bases from V and 3 from J; bases not matched to a gene: 4. The CDR3 is made up of 13 amino acids. CDR3 loop: CASSDTGDYEQYF. CDR3 nucleotide sequence: TGTGCCAGCAGCGATACAGGGGACTACGAGCAGTACTTC.

The V gene is TRBV25-1, the J gene TRBJ2-1; a weak D match, TRBD2 (5 bases). V was shortened by 1 base and J by 3 bases, with 10 bases between the two germline ends. CDR3 size: 15 residues. Germline CDR1 and CDR2: MGHDK and SYGVNS. The CDR3 here is CASSELTRDYNEQFF. CDR3 sequence (DNA): TGTGCCAGCAGTGAATTAACTAGAGACTACAATGAGCAGTTCTTC.

The rearrangement links TRBV5-1 to TRBJ1-2; a weak D match, TRBD1 (6 bases). The V gene's germline CDR1 is SGHRS and CDR2 YFSETQ. The CDR3 is 14 amino acids. V was cut by 4 bases and J by 2 bases, with 12 bases left in between. The CDR3 region is CASSPGGGNYGYTF. As DNA, the CDR3 is TGCGCCAGCAGCCCCGGGGGGGGCAACTATGGCTACACCTTC.

The chain links TRBV15 to TRBJ2-1; 10 nucleotides align to TRBD2. The CDR3 has 15 amino acids. The ends lost 5 bases at V and 10 bases at J; junction bases unmatched: 11. CDR1 LNHNV and CDR2 YYDKDF come from the germline V gene (reference sequence). CDR3 in DNA: TGTGCCACCAGCCCCCTCCAGCGGGAGGGCCAGGAGCAGTTCTTC. Its protein is CATSPLQREGQEQFF.

In DNA, the CDR3 is TGTGCCAGCAGAAGACAGGGGAGCAATCAGCCCCAGCATTTT. This encodes CASRRQGSNQPQHF. V and J are TRBV6-5 and TRBJ1-5, with 8 bases matching TRBD1. The V gene end was trimmed by 6 bases and the J gene end by 1 base; junction bases not matched to a gene: 2. The CDR3 is made up of 14 amino acids. Germline CDR1 is MNHEY and CDR2 is SVGAGI.

The rearrangement joins TRBV19 to TRBJ2-7; D remains unclear. V dropped 3 bases and J dropped 0 bases, with 6 bases sitting between them. The germline CDR1 and CDR2 sequences are LNHDA and SQIVND (reference sequence). The CDR3 length is 13 residues. The CDR3 is CASSITPSYEQYF. The CDR3 region has the DNA TGTGCCAGTAGTATCACACCCTCCTACGAGCAGTACTTC.

The V and J genes are TRBV7-9 and TRBJ2-7; no clear D gene. Trimming removed 4 bases at V and 1 base at J, with 11 bases between. There are 14 residues in the CDR3. Germline V CDR1 and CDR2: SEHNR, FQNEAQ (reference sequence). The CDR3 is CASSSLGSSYEQYF. In nucleotides, the CDR3 is TGTGCCAGCAGCTCACTGGGCAGTTCCTACGAGCAGTACTTC.

The chain joins TRBV5-1 to TRBJ1-5; TRBD1 might be the D (5 bases). Trimming stripped 4 bases from V and 4 bases from J, with 21 bases between. This CDR3 comprises 17 residues. Germline lookup yields CDR1 SGHRS and CDR2 YFSETQ. This CDR3 reads CASSPGASGGENQPQHF. The CDR3 bases are TGCGCCAGCAGCCCAGGTGCCTCGGGAGGGGAGAATCAGCCCCAGCATTTT.

The chain uses TRBV7-3 and TRBJ2-3; D remains unclear. Between the trimmed V and J ends, which lost 5 bases and 10 bases, there was a span of 19 bases. This CDR3 has 14 residues. The germline CDR1 and CDR2 sequences are SGHTA and FQGTGA. CDR3 sequence: CASSPGLRFGPQYF. The CDR3 nucleotides are TGTGCCAGCAGCCCGGGTCTACGTTTTGGTCCGCAGTATTTT. Using reference TRBV7-3 and TRBJ2-3 for the parts outside the CDR3, the full variable domain is GAGVSQTPSNKVTEKGKYVELRCDPISGHTALYWYRQSLGQGPEFLIYFQGTGAADDSGLPNDRFFAVRPEGSVSTLKIQRTERGDSAVYLCASSPGLRFGPQYFGPGTRLTVL.

The J gene is TRBJ2-2, the V gene TRBV28; 7 positions match TRBD1. Germline trimming cut 5 bases from V and 0 bases from J; bases unmatched to any gene: 6. In germline, CDR1 is MDHEN, CDR2 SYDVKM. This CDR3 spans 16 amino acids. The CDR3 is CASSLTTGPNTGELFF. CDR3 nucleotide sequence: TGTGCCAGCAGTCTAACGACAGGGCCGAACACCGGGGAGCTGTTTTTT.

The gene calls are TRBV27 and TRBJ1-6; D possibly corresponds to TRBD1 (5 bases). This CDR3 contains 13 residues. Deletions cut 6 bases from V and 11 bases from J, with 14 bases between. Germline CDR1 reads MNHEY; CDR2 reads SMNVEV (reference sequence). In DNA, the CDR3 is TGTGCCAGCAGCCGGGGGTGGGGACCACCCCTCCACTTT. Its translation: CASSRGWGPPLHF.